The 31 T cell receptor beta chains listed next were all sequenced from one sample in a study of T cell repertoires in cytomegalovirus infection. These receptors have no known antigen. TCRdb reprocessed the reads via MiXCR and lists one record per CDR3 protein. The table records roughly 920,000 distinct CDR3 sequences, 31% of them present only once. The sample was cultured CD8+ T cells from PBMCs, taken from culture after CMV antigen stimulation. These receptors originate from a human donor in good health (CMV status not recorded). Some clones in this sample may be carry-over from other donors' samples.

This clonotype is a singleton in its sample. CDR3 in amino acids: CASSLKGQYNSPLHF. Here the CDR3 DNA reads TGTGCCAGCAGCCTCAAGGGACAGTATAATTCACCCCTCCACTTT. The gene calls are TRBV14 and TRBJ1-6; 7 bases fit TRBD1. CDR1 and CDR2 from the germline V gene are SGHDN and FVKESK. The V gene end was trimmed by 4 bases and the J gene end by 4 bases; junction bases not matched to a gene: 4. The CDR3 runs to 15 residues.

This clonotype was seen ten or more times. The V and J genes are TRBV6-6 and TRBJ1-5; TRBD1 aligns across 10 bases. Germline trimming cut 6 bases from V and 3 bases from J; bases unmatched to any gene: 20. This CDR3 is 20 amino acids long. Per germline, CDR1 MNHNY and CDR2 SVGAGI (reference sequence). CDR3 sequence reads: CASSSRDRGYVSVHNQPQHF. In nucleotides, the CDR3 is TGTGCCAGCAGCTCCCGGGACAGGGGTTATGTAAGCGTTCACAATCAGCCCCAGCATTTT.

This clonotype occurred many times. The V call is TRBV7-8, the J call TRBJ1-2; TRBD1 aligns across 7 bases. Losses at the gene ends were 4 bases for V and 4 bases for J; bases not matched to a gene: 6. Germline CDR1 reads SGHVS; CDR2 reads FQNEAQ. This CDR3 comprises 14 residues. CDR3 sequence reads: CASSSQGSRYGYTF. CDR3 bases: TGTGCCAGCAGCTCACAGGGGTCCCGCTATGGCTACACCTTC. Looking up the rest from reference TRBV7-8 and TRBJ1-2 gives the full variable domain: GAGVSQSPRYKVAKRGQDVALRCDPISGHVSLFWYQQALGQGPEFLTYFQNEAQLDKSGLPSDRFFAERPEGSVSTLKIQRTQQEDSAVYLCASSSQGSRYGYTFGSGTRLTVV.

The chain couples TRBV10-3 to TRBJ2-3; 12 bases fit TRBD2. The CDR3 covers 17 residues. Looked up from germline, CDR1 is ENHRY and CDR2 is SYGVKD. J gave up 0 bases and V 1 base, and 2 bases lay outside the gene matches. CDR3 DNA: TGTGCCATCAGTGAGTGGACTAGCGGGGCTAGCACAGATACGCAGTATTTT. It codes for CAISEWTSGASTDTQYF.

J is TRBJ1-1 and V is TRBV20-1, with D unclear. CDR1 is DFQATT and CDR2 is SNEGSKA in the germline V gene (reference sequence). V lost 0 bases and J lost 5, with 7 bases in between. The CDR3 spans 12 residues. CDR3 amino acids: CSARDLETEAFF. The DNA of the CDR3 is TGCAGTGCTAGAGATCTGGAAACTGAAGCTTTCTTT.

The chain combines TRBV27 with TRBJ2-7; D possibly corresponds to TRBD1 (5 bases). Germline V gene lookup returns CDR1 MNHEY and CDR2 SMNVEV (reference sequence). Between the trimmed V and J ends, which lost 8 bases and 6 bases, there was a span of 17 bases. The CDR3 consists of 13 residues. DNA of the CDR3: TGTGCCAGCGCCGACGCTGACAGACGCGAGCAGTACGTC. Its protein product is CASADADRREQYV.

This clonotype occurred a few times. V usage is TRBV6-6 and J usage is TRBJ2-7, with 9 bases that match TRBD1. The CDR3 is made up of 13 amino acids. Germline CDR1 is MNHNY and CDR2 is SVGAGI (reference sequence). Trimming at V came to 5 bases and at J to 6 bases, leaving 5 bases not matched to a gene. In DNA, the CDR3 is TGTGCCAGCAGTCACAGGGGGCCGGGCGAGCAGTACGTC. Its translation is CASSHRGPGEQYV.

This chain links TRBV4-2 with TRBJ2-7; tentatively, D is TRBD2 (5 bases). The CDR3 covers 13 residues. Germline V CDR1 and CDR2: LGHNA, YNFKEQ. Trimming shortened V by 4 bases and J by 5 bases, and 12 bases separated the two germline ends. CDR3 nucleotides: TGTGCCAGCAGCCTAACGAGGGTCAACGAGCAGTACTTC. Translating gives CASSLTRVNEQYF.

This clonotype was found many times. V gene TRBV7-8 combines with J gene TRBJ1-4; D is possibly TRBD1 (6 bases). Trimming left V 5 bases short and J 3 bases short, with 19 bases between. The germline CDR1 and CDR2 sequences are SGHVS and FQNEAQ. This CDR3 comprises 17 residues. The CDR3, as DNA: TGTGCCAGCAGCCCACTCGCGCGGGGGCTTGCTAATGAAAAACTGTTTTTT. It yields the protein CASSPLARGLANEKLFF.

This clonotype is a singleton in its sample. At one boundary the junction diverges from the germline segment, which might be a read error. The chain recombines TRBV4-1 with TRBJ1-5; a weak D match, TRBD1 (6 bases). CDR1 MGHRA and CDR2 YSYEKL come from the germline V gene. CDR3 length equals 15 residues. CDR3 region: CASSQNTGPNQPQHF. Written as DNA, the CDR3 is TGTGCCAGCAGCCAAAATACAGGGCCCAATCAGCCCCAGCATTTT.

This clonotype has just one count. The genes are TRBV19 and TRBJ2-1, with 12 bases fitting TRBD2. After removal of 4 bases from V and 6 bases from J, the junction contained 7 bases not matched to a gene. The germline V gene encodes CDR1 LNHDA and CDR2 SQIVND (reference sequence). The CDR3 runs to 16 residues. In DNA, the CDR3 is TGTGCCAGTAGTACCCAGGGACTAGCGGGTGCCAATGAGCAGTTCTTC. Protein sequence: CASSTQGLAGANEQFF.

The J gene is TRBJ2-5, the V gene TRBV27, with D perhaps TRBD2 (5 bases). Germline V lookup: CDR1 MNHEY, CDR2 SMNVEV (reference sequence). This CDR3 comprises 16 residues. V was pared by 6 bases and J by 0 bases, with 17 bases between. The CDR3 sequence: CASSHPADGNQETQYF. For the CDR3, the DNA is TGTGCCAGCAGCCATCCAGCCGACGGGAACCAAGAGACCCAGTACTTC.

The chain recombines TRBV7-9 with TRBJ2-1; TRBD2 agrees at 7 bases. This CDR3 comprises 17 residues. V dropped 4 bases and J dropped 10; count of bases not matched to a gene: 19. CDR1 is SEHNR, CDR2 FQNEAQ, per germline (reference sequence). The CDR3 loop reads CASSSRLSGGGRSEQFF. The CDR3, as DNA: TGTGCCAGCAGCTCCCGTCTGTCGGGCGGGGGTCGCTCCGAGCAGTTCTTC.

This clonotype was seen a handful of times. This chain connects TRBV15 to TRBJ2-5; TRBD2 matches at 10 bases. Germline CDR1 is LNHNV and CDR2 is YYDKDF (reference sequence). This CDR3 comprises 15 residues. Trimming took 2 bases from V and 3 from J; bases not matched to a gene: 3. CDR3: CATSRSGGDEETQYF. CDR3 nucleotide sequence: TGTGCCACCAGCAGAAGCGGGGGGGATGAAGAGACCCAGTACTTC.

This clonotype was counted between two and nine times. The genes are TRBV6-6 and TRBJ1-1, with D maybe TRBD1 (6 bases). V lost 10 bases and J 3 bases, leaving 12 bases between the germline ends. The CDR3 sequence is 12 residues long. Looked up from germline, CDR1 is MNHNY and CDR2 is SVGAGI (reference sequence). CDR3 amino acids: CAIRRGDTEAFF. CDR3 DNA sequence: TGTGCCATCAGGAGGGGGGACACTGAAGCTTTCTTT.

This clonotype came up many times. The CDR3 spells CASSLAGGIVADTQYF. The CDR3 bases are TGTGCCAGCAGCTTAGCGGGGGGGATCGTCGCAGATACGCAGTATTTT. The genes are TRBV7-8 and TRBJ2-3; 7 bases are shared with TRBD2. Germline V gene lookup returns CDR1 SGHVS and CDR2 FQNEAQ. V lost 0 bases to trimming and J lost 4 bases; unmatched junction nucleotides: 7. This CDR3 contains 16 residues.

This chain connects TRBV7-9 to TRBJ2-7; a possible D gene is TRBD2 (6 bases). The CDR3 spans 13 residues. V lost 4 bases, J lost 4 bases, and 11 bases lay in between. The germline V gene encodes CDR1 SEHNR and CDR2 FQNEAQ (reference sequence). CDR3 loop: CASSSGLLYEQYF. The CDR3 nucleotides read TGTGCCAGCAGCTCGGGACTGTTATACGAGCAGTACTTC.

V is TRBV7-6 and J is TRBJ2-5; TRBD2 matches at 7 bases. The V gene end was trimmed by 5 bases and the J gene end by 5 bases; junction bases not matched to a gene: 14. This CDR3 contains 16 residues. The germline gives CDR1 SGHVS, CDR2 FNYEAQ. This chain's CDR3 is CASSPRGAGSLETQYF. CDR3 DNA: TGTGCCAGCAGCCCCCGGGGAGCGGGGAGTTTGGAGACCCAGTACTTC.

This clonotype was seen only a few times. V gene TRBV6-5 combines with J gene TRBJ2-7; no definite D call. Deletions cut 2 bases from V and 2 bases from J, with 7 bases between. Germline CDR1 is MNHEY and CDR2 is SVGAGI. The CDR3 loop spans 13 amino acids. CDR3 residues: CASSYTQTYEQYF. The CDR3 DNA sequence: TGTGCCAGCAGTTACACACAAACCTACGAGCAGTACTTC.

This clonotype was detected only a few times. The chain recombines TRBV7-9 with TRBJ2-1; TRBD2 agrees at 7 bases. The V gene's germline CDR1 is SEHNR and CDR2 FQNEAQ (reference sequence). V lost 4 bases, J lost 3 bases, and 12 bases stayed unmatched. This CDR3 has 17 amino acids. CDR3 DNA sequence: TGTGCCAGCAGCTCCGGGCGGGGACTAAGGGACTACAATGAGCAGTTCTTC. Its translation: CASSSGRGLRDYNEQFF. Supplemented by reference TRBV7-9 and TRBJ2-1, the full variable domain reads DTGVSQNPRHKITKRGQNVTFRCDPISEHNRLYWYRQTLGQGPEFLTYFQNEAQLEKSRLLSDRFSAERPKGSFSTLEIQRTEQGDSAMYLCASSSGRGLRDYNEQFFGPGTRLTVL.

The chain links TRBV29-1 to TRBJ2-1; tentatively, D is TRBD1 or TRBD2 (5 bases each). Trimming pared 4 bases from V and 9 bases from J, leaving 16 bases between. This CDR3 spans 13 amino acids. Germline loops: CDR1 SQVTM, CDR2 ANQGSEA. The CDR3 DNA sequence: TGCAGCGTTGGTCTTTTTGGGGGATCTGAGCAGTTCTTC. Amino acid sequence: CSVGLFGGSEQFF.

This clonotype was seen only a few times. This chain's CDR3 is CASSLSLDEQFF. DNA of the CDR3: TGTGCCAGCAGTTTAAGCCTCGATGAGCAGTTCTTC. This rearrangement joins TRBV12-3 or TRBV12-4 to TRBJ2-1; D call uncertain. Trimming took off 2 bases at V and 8 bases at J, with 7 bases between the two ends. The CDR3 loop spans 12 amino acids.

This clonotype was observed a handful of times. The chain combines TRBV5-6 with TRBJ2-3; 7 bases align to TRBD1. Germline CDR1 SGHDT, CDR2 YYEEEE. Trimming took 4 bases from V and 2 from J; bases not matched to a gene: 7. The CDR3 sequence is 15 residues long. This CDR3 reads CASSPRDSYTDTQYF. The CDR3 nucleotides are TGTGCCAGCAGCCCCCGGGACAGCTACACAGATACGCAGTATTTT.

This clonotype was detected once. The CDR3 bases are TGCAGCGTTGAAGATCGAACTAGCTCCTACGAGCAGTACTTC. Its protein product is CSVEDRTSSYEQYF. The chain uses TRBV29-1 and TRBJ2-7, with D perhaps TRBD2 (5 bases). Trimming left V 0 bases short and J 0 bases short, with 9 bases between. Germline CDR1 is SQVTM and CDR2 is ANQGSEA. The CDR3 totals 14 residues.

This clonotype appeared once. V is TRBV5-6 and J is TRBJ2-3; 12 bases are shared with TRBD2. CDR1 and CDR2 from the germline V gene are SGHDT and YYEEEE. This CDR3 comprises 17 residues. Trimming cost V 3 bases and J 6 bases; bases outside gene matches: 11. This CDR3 reads CASSSLPSGGAGDTQYF. The CDR3 DNA reads as TGTGCCAGCAGCTCCCTTCCTAGCGGGGGGGCAGGGGATACGCAGTATTTT.

This clonotype came up many times. This rearrangement joins TRBV11-1 to TRBJ2-1, with 7 bases that match TRBD1. CDR3 size: 16 residues. CDR1 is SGHAT, CDR2 FQDESV, per germline (reference sequence). The junction had 7 bases not matched to a gene; V was cut back by 2 bases and J by 3 bases. CDR3 coding DNA: TGTGCCAGCAGCTTAATTGGACAGGCCTTCTACAATGAGCAGTTCTTC. Translated: CASSLIGQAFYNEQFF.

The chain combines TRBV5-6 with TRBJ1-5; 9 bases line up with TRBD1. Germline-derived CDR1 and CDR2 are SGHDT and YYEEEE. J was trimmed by 7 bases and V by 4 bases; bases with no gene match: 6. This CDR3 has 14 residues. The CDR3 region has the DNA TGTGCCAGCAGCATACAGGGGGCTGGGCAGCCCCAGCATTTT. Residues: CASSIQGAGQPQHF.

For the CDR3, the DNA is TGTGCCAGCAGTGAGGGAGATGACACCGGGGAGCTGTTTTTT. It specifies CASSEGDDTGELFF. The chain combines TRBV2 with TRBJ2-2; D is perhaps TRBD2 (5 bases). The CDR3 spans 14 residues. V was trimmed by 3 bases and J by 3 bases, leaving 8 bases between them. Germline V lookup: CDR1 SNHLY, CDR2 FYNNEI.

The rearrangement links TRBV7-2 to TRBJ2-7, with D possibly TRBD1 on 5 matching bases. Per germline, CDR1 SGHTA and CDR2 FQGNSA. Trimming took 5 bases from V and 2 from J, leaving 13 bases between them. This CDR3 is built from 14 residues. The CDR3 loop reads CASSAVDRAYEQYV. The CDR3 DNA sequence: TGTGCCAGCAGCGCGGTCGACAGAGCCTACGAGCAGTACGTC.

With respect to this clonotype: An end of the junction does not agree with germline; a read error may underlie this. The chain combines TRBV7-2 with TRBJ2-7, with a possible D match to TRBD2 (5 bases). There are 12 residues in the CDR3. Germline V gene data show CDR1 as SGHTA and CDR2 as FQGNSA. The chain's CDR3 is CASSLYGDRPFF. The CDR3 nucleotides are TGTGCCAGCAGCTTATACGGGGATCGTCCCTTCTTC.

This clonotype has more than one count but fewer than ten. The V and J genes are TRBV3-1 and TRBJ2-2; D assignment may be TRBD1 or TRBD2 (6 bases each). Germline V gene data show CDR1 as LGHDT and CDR2 as YNNKEL (reference sequence). This CDR3 is 15 amino acids long. V was cut by 4 bases and J by 5 bases, with 14 bases left in between. The CDR3 DNA is TGTGCCAGCAGCCTACAGGGACGGGGGACCGGGGAGCTGTTTTTT. Encoded protein: CASSLQGRGTGELFF.